This T cell receptor beta chain was identified during a study of T and B cells in COVID-19 patients. Study details: The recovered patients had mostly mild to moderate COVID-19 with outpatient management. In the active-infection cohort, nine tenths of the roughly 20 patients had comorbidities linked to unfavorable COVID-19 outcome.

In germline, CDR1 is MNHEY, CDR2 SMNVEV (reference sequence). There are 14 residues in the CDR3. The V end was cut by 1 base, the J end by 2 bases, with 8 bases between. TRB was amplified from around 250-500 ng of blood genomic DNA. BIOMED2 TRB-A/B primer pools were used in multiplex TRB PCR. TCRdb recomputed calls from the multiplex PCR reads with MiXCR, one row per CDR3 protein. The table has roughly 15,000 distinct CDR3 sequences, more than 25% seen once. Findings and caveats of the study: Patients with COVID-19 reportedly showed strongly skewed T cell receptor beta variable and joining gene usage. Of 2,300 or so TCR clusters found only in the recovered cohort, 31 had low generation probability.

The sample holds many counts of this clonotype. Antigen: not known. The chain joins TRBV27 to TRBJ2-5; D uncertain. This receptor was taken from a human donor who had recovered from COVID-19. What was sequenced was blood. CDR3 nucleotides: TGTGCCAGCAGTTTATATGGGCCGCAAGAGACCCAGTACTTC. Protein: CASSLYGPQETQYF.